Listed below are T cell receptor beta chains from one sample, sequenced in a study of cytomegalovirus exposure and HLA in healthy donors. The protocol was immunoSEQ multiplex PCR, while the TCRdb copy is restricted to in-frame clones and leaves out a portion. The table shows 100,000 to 150,000 clones, with around 74% occurring only once. Sequenced input: PBMCs. These receptors all come from a male donor in good health and CMV-seronegative. Both conserved end residues are part of each CDR3. A D gene is named only where the DNA matches it firmly. Rows may omit the clone size; those that give it use once, few, many or a size class.

j_gene: TRBJ2-5; d_gene: TRBD2; abundance: .; v_gene: TRBV19; CDR3aa: CASSIGRGTKTQYF; CDR3nt: TGTGCCAGTAGTATAGGGAGAGGGACTAAGACCCAGTACTTC
j_gene: TRBJ2-1; d_gene: .; abundance: .; v_gene: TRBV5-1; CDR3aa: CASSYPVARRESYNEQFF; CDR3nt: TGCGCCAGCAGCTACCCTGTAGCGAGGAGAGAGTCCTACAATGAGCAGTTCTTC
j_gene: TRBJ1-5; d_gene: TRBD1; abundance: once; v_gene: TRBV7-3; CDR3aa: CASSLGGQSGPQHF; CDR3nt: TGTGCCAGCAGCTTAGGGGGACAGTCAGGGCCCCAGCATTTT
j_gene: TRBJ1-4; d_gene: .; abundance: .; v_gene: TRBV5-6; CDR3aa: CASSLRGTENEKLFF; CDR3nt: TGTGCCAGCAGCTTGAGGGGGACCGAGAATGAAAAACTGTTTTTT
j_gene: TRBJ1-6; d_gene: TRBD1; abundance: .; v_gene: TRBV6-5; CDR3aa: CASRGQGAGNSPLHF; CDR3nt: TGTGCCAGCCGCGGACAGGGGGCCGGAAATTCACCCCTCCACTTT
j_gene: TRBJ2-5; d_gene: TRBD1; abundance: .; v_gene: TRBV7-8; CDR3aa: CASSRPGQGKTQYF; CDR3nt: TGTGCCAGCAGCCGCCCGGGACAGGGGAAGACCCAGTACTTC
j_gene: TRBJ2-5; d_gene: TRBD2; abundance: .; v_gene: TRBV18; CDR3aa: CASSPGLGQETQYF; CDR3nt: TGTGCCAGCTCACCCGGACTAGGCCAGGAGACCCAGTACTTC
j_gene: TRBJ2-3; d_gene: .; abundance: .; v_gene: TRBV14; CDR3aa: CASSTPKTVSDTQYF; CDR3nt: TGTGCCAGCAGCACACCCAAGACAGTCTCAGATACGCAGTATTTT
j_gene: TRBJ2-1; d_gene: .; abundance: .; v_gene: TRBV7-9; CDR3aa: CASSTPGQYNEQFF; CDR3nt: TGTGCCAGCAGCACGCCGGGACAATACAATGAGCAGTTCTTC
j_gene: TRBJ2-1; d_gene: .; abundance: .; v_gene: TRBV7-2; CDR3aa: CASSSSWAGYNEQFF; CDR3nt: TGTGCCAGCAGCTCCAGTTGGGCGGGTTACAATGAGCAGTTCTTC
j_gene: TRBJ2-1; d_gene: .; abundance: .; v_gene: TRBV9; CDR3aa: CASSVDGTRYNEQFF; CDR3nt: TGTGCCAGCAGCGTAGATGGGACAAGATACAATGAGCAGTTCTTC
j_gene: TRBJ2-1; d_gene: TRBD1; abundance: .; v_gene: TRBV19; CDR3aa: CASSHSPYRGTYNEQFF; CDR3nt: TGTGCCAGTAGTCATTCACCTTACAGGGGAACCTACAATGAGCAGTTCTTC
j_gene: TRBJ2-1; d_gene: TRBD2; abundance: .; v_gene: TRBV6-5; CDR3aa: CASKTSGHNEQFF; CDR3nt: TGTGCCAGCAAGACTAGCGGACACAATGAGCAGTTCTTC
j_gene: TRBJ1-6; d_gene: TRBD1; abundance: .; v_gene: TRBV6-1; CDR3aa: CASKYMDRDNSPLHF; CDR3nt: TGTGCCAGCAAATATATGGACAGGGATAATTCACCCCTCCACTTT
j_gene: TRBJ2-2; d_gene: TRBD1; abundance: .; v_gene: TRBV29-1; CDR3aa: CSVVTGTGVTGELFF; CDR3nt: TGCAGCGTTGTCACCGGGACAGGGGTCACCGGGGAGCTGTTTTTT
j_gene: TRBJ1-5; d_gene: TRBD1; abundance: .; v_gene: TRBV30; CDR3aa: CAWNRGFEKPQHF; CDR3nt: TGTGCCTGGAACAGGGGTTTTGAGAAGCCCCAGCATTTT
j_gene: TRBJ1-5; d_gene: .; abundance: few; v_gene: TRBV6-1; CDR3aa: CASSELRQAGNQPQHF; CDR3nt: TGTGCCAGCAGTGAATTGCGACAGGCGGGCAATCAGCCCCAGCATTTT
j_gene: TRBJ1-1; d_gene: .; abundance: .; v_gene: TRBV11-2; CDR3aa: CASSPIGGVHTEAFF; CDR3nt: TGTGCCAGCAGCCCCATCGGCGGTGTTCACACTGAAGCTTTCTTT
j_gene: TRBJ2-7; d_gene: .; abundance: .; v_gene: TRBV19; CDR3aa: CASSIVAGQEQYF; CDR3nt: TGTGCCAGTAGTATAGTTGCAGGCCAGGAGCAGTACTTC